Each of the 15 T cell receptor beta chains below was sequenced from the same sample in a study of T cell responses to AZD1222 COVID-19 vaccine. Repertoires were generated with immunoSEQ multiplex PCR, while TCRdb's copy carries only in-frame clones and drops some. The sample records around 110,000 clones, roughly 87% being singletons. The input for sequencing was peripheral blood, taken on day 0 of AZD1222 vaccination. These receptors all stem from an adult in good health.

The DNA for the CDR3 is TGTGCCAGCAGGCTAGCGGGAGTTGAAACCGGGGAGCTGTTTTTT. Protein: CASRLAGVETGELFF. J is TRBJ2-2 and V is TRBV6-5; 10 bases align to TRBD2. The CDR3 runs 15 residues. V shed 6 bases, J shed 5 bases, and the junction held 6 bases outside the gene matches. Germline CDR1 MNHEY, CDR2 SVGAGI.

V is TRBV24-1 and J is TRBJ2-2; D is perhaps TRBD2 (6 bases). Germline V lookup: CDR1 KGHDR, CDR2 SFDVKD. V was trimmed by 6 bases and J by 0 bases, leaving 10 bases between them. The CDR3 sequence is 15 residues long. CDR3 in amino acids: CATSQGLTNTGELFF. CDR3 sequence (DNA): TGTGCCACCAGTCAGGGACTTACGAACACCGGGGAGCTGTTTTTT.

The J gene is TRBJ2-7, the V gene TRBV7-9; 7 nucleotides line up with TRBD2. J gave up 2 bases and V 5 bases, and 9 bases lay outside the gene matches. The length of the CDR3 is 15 residues. Germline lookup yields CDR1 SEHNR and CDR2 FQNEAQ (reference sequence). Here the CDR3 reads CASSGGSGTAYEQYF. The DNA for the CDR3 is TGTGCCAGCAGCGGTGGAAGCGGGACTGCCTACGAGCAGTACTTC.

The chain joins TRBV7-9 to TRBJ2-7, with D perhaps TRBD1 or TRBD2 (6 bases each). The CDR3 sequence is 12 residues long. V lost 5 bases, J lost 6 bases, and 11 bases lay in between. Germline assignment: CDR1 SEHNR and CDR2 FQNEAQ (reference sequence). CDR3 DNA: TGTGCCAGCAGCCCCAAGGGGGGCGAGCAGTACTTC. Translating gives CASSPKGGEQYF.

CDR3 nucleotide sequence: TGTGCCAGCTACAGGGGTGGAAATCAGCCCCAGCATTTT. Its translation: CASYRGGNQPQHF. The chain recombines TRBV2 with TRBJ1-5, with 7 bases aligning to TRBD1. This CDR3 has 13 amino acids. The trim removed 8 bases at V and 4 bases at J, leaving 5 bases unmatched. Germline V gene lookup returns CDR1 SNHLY and CDR2 FYNNEI.

The chain is built from TRBV6-5 and TRBJ1-6; possible D gene TRBD1, 6 bases. Germline loops: CDR1 MNHEY, CDR2 SVGAGI. The CDR3 sequence is 13 residues long. Trimming pared 10 bases from V and 9 bases from J, leaving 16 bases between. CDR3 sequence reads: CATKGVWVSPLHF. CDR3 coding DNA: TGTGCCACCAAGGGGGTTTGGGTTTCACCCCTCCACTTT.

This sequence joins TRBV28 and TRBJ1-5, with D possibly matching TRBD1 (6 bases). V shed 3 bases and J shed 2 bases, with 29 bases lying between them. The CDR3 runs 21 residues. CDR1 and CDR2 from the germline V gene are MDHEN and SYDVKM. The CDR3 is CASSFVMIRDNTQAGNQPQHF. In DNA form, the CDR3 reads TGTGCCAGCAGTTTTGTGATGATCCGGGACAACACCCAAGCGGGCAATCAGCCCCAGCATTTT.

This chain links TRBV6-5 with TRBJ1-2; D gene uncertain. V was shortened by 6 bases and J by 8 bases, with 13 bases between the two germline ends. The germline V gene has CDR1 MNHEY and CDR2 SVGAGI. This CDR3 is built from 12 residues. CDR3 sequence (DNA): TGTGCCAGCAGCAATTTTTTTCGGGGCTACACCTTC. Its protein product is CASSNFFRGYTF.

The chain links TRBV28 to TRBJ2-2; D might be TRBD1 (6 bases). Germline V gives CDR1 MDHEN, CDR2 SYDVKM. V lost 8 bases and J 5 bases, leaving 12 bases between the germline ends. This CDR3 is 13 amino acids long. CDR3: CASVLGATGELFF. The CDR3 DNA is TGTGCCAGCGTATTGGGGGCGACCGGGGAGCTGTTTTTT.

To note about this clone: This CDR3 is also generated by other DNA sequences in the sample. J is TRBJ1-6 and V is TRBV14, with D possibly TRBD1 on 6 matching bases. This CDR3 region has 13 residues. V lost 4 bases, J lost 7 bases, and 8 bases lay in between. Germline CDR1 and CDR2: SGHDN and FVKESK. CDR3 bases: TGTGCCAGCAGCCTCCAGGGGAATTCACCCCTCCACTTT. Its translation is CASSLQGNSPLHF.

The V gene is TRBV28, the J gene TRBJ2-7; 9 bases align to TRBD1. The V segment lost 7 bases and the J segment 2 bases; nucleotides outside the gene matches: 12. Germline values: CDR1 MDHEN, CDR2 SYDVKM. The CDR3 consists of 16 residues. The CDR3 loop is CASTNFPGQGPYEQYF. CDR3 DNA sequence: TGTGCCAGCACCAACTTCCCGGGACAGGGCCCCTACGAGCAGTACTTC. The variable domain in full, with the rest retrieved from reference TRBV28 and TRBJ2-7, is DVKVTQSSRYLVKRTGEKVFLECVQDMDHENMFWYRQDPGLGLRLIYFSYDVKMKEKGDIPEGYSVSREKKERFSLILESASTNQTSMYLCASTNFPGQGPYEQYFGPGTRLTVT.

V gene TRBV30 combines with J gene TRBJ1-5; tentatively, D is TRBD1 (6 bases). Germline CDR1 GTSNPN, CDR2 SVGIG (reference sequence). V dropped 0 bases and J dropped 2 bases, with 11 bases sitting between them. The CDR3 spans 15 residues. In DNA, the CDR3 is TGTGCCTGGAGTGTAAGGTCAGGGGGCAATCAGCCCCAGCATTTT. Translating it yields CAWSVRSGGNQPQHF.

CDR3 coding DNA: TGTGCCTGGAGTACCGGACAGAATAATGAAAAACTGTTTTTT. Amino acid sequence: CAWSTGQNNEKLFF. V and J are TRBV30 and TRBJ1-4, with a possible D match to TRBD1 (6 bases). The CDR3 contains 14 residues. CDR1 and CDR2 from the germline V gene are GTSNPN and SVGIG (reference sequence). Trimming removed 2 bases at V and 4 bases at J, with 11 bases between.

DNA of the CDR3: TGTGCCAGCAGCGTAGGATCCGGGACAGCGGGATTGTCCGAGCAGTACTTC. Translating it yields CASSVGSGTAGLSEQYF. The chain combines TRBV9 with TRBJ2-7; D possibly uses TRBD1 or TRBD2 (7 bases each). The V and J ends lost 0 bases and 6 bases respectively, with 22 bases between them. CDR3 size: 17 residues. Germline values: CDR1 SGDLS, CDR2 YYNGEE.

V is TRBV5-1 and J is TRBJ1-3; no firm D call. The V end lost 2 bases, the J end lost 0 bases, and 6 bases lay between the germline ends. The CDR3 is 14 amino acids. Germline V gene lookup returns CDR1 SGHRS and CDR2 YFSETQ. The CDR3 nucleotides are TGCGCCAGCAGCTTTGAAAGCTCTGGAAACACCATATATTTT. It yields the protein CASSFESSGNTIYF.